This T cell receptor beta chain was sequenced for a study of T cells in Graves' hyperthyroidism and ophthalmopathy. Study results and limitations: Ophthalmopathy and stable hyperthyroidism were told apart by a 13 V-J model.

The investigators amplified TCR beta CDR3 regions from RNA transcripts. The study used the HTBI primer set for a first-round RT-PCR of the TCR CDR3. TCRdb recomputed calls from the multiplex PCR reads with MiXCR, one row per CDR3 protein. This sample has about 500,000 distinct CDR3 sequences, with around 15% found just once. Details on this clonotype: Its antigen is undetermined.

Ophthalmopathy patients showed a Clinical Activity Score of at least 3, NOSPECS grade of at least 4 and duration under 3 months. Exclusion of a patient resulted from uncontrolled infection, other autoimmune disease, pregnancy or lactation. The germline V gene has CDR1 MNHEY and CDR2 SVGEGT. The V and J ends lost 6 bases and 8 bases respectively, with 13 bases between them. There are 12 residues in the CDR3. Sequenced sample: blood. The chain carries TRBV6-2 or TRBV6-3 and TRBJ1-2; D is possibly TRBD1 (5 bases). The origin of this receptor is a woman under 40 with Graves' ophthalmopathy. CDR3 protein: CASRGTSTGYTF. CDR3 DNA: TGTGCCAGCAGGGGGACCTCAACCGGCTACACCTTC.